A selection of T cell receptor beta chains follows, all from one sample in a study of blood T cell repertoires in COVID-19. TCRdb's table, derived via immunoSEQ multiplex PCR, lists solely in-frame clones and lacks some. This table holds roughly 190,000 clones, roughly 87% found once. Sequencing was done on a sample of peripheral blood. All receptors derive from a woman aged 60 to 75 with COVID-19, enrolled during active disease. Both conserved end residues are part of each CDR3. D genes are given only for firm matches. Not all rows give a size; the values are once, few, many and, for expanded clones, a class.

V gene: TRBV19; clone size: -; J gene: TRBJ1-3; D gene: -; CDR3 DNA: TGTGCCGCCTCTACGATGACATCGCGGGGCACCATATATTTT; CDR3 protein: CAASTMTSRGTIYF
V gene: TRBV15; clone size: -; J gene: TRBJ2-5; D gene: TRBD1; CDR3 DNA: TGTGCCACCGCGGACAGGGAGTTTCAAGAGACCCAGTACTTC; CDR3 protein: CATADREFQETQYF
V gene: TRBV7-7; clone size: -; J gene: TRBJ2-1; D gene: TRBD2; CDR3 DNA: TGTGCTAGCAGTCTTAGCGGGAGCGATGAGCAGTTCTTC; CDR3 protein: CASSLSGSDEQFF
V gene: TRBV6-2/TRBV6-3; clone size: -; J gene: TRBJ2-7; D gene: -; CDR3 DNA: TGTGCCAGCAGTTACCTAGCGACCTACGAGCAGTACTTC; CDR3 protein: CASSYLATYEQYF
V gene: TRBV9; clone size: -; J gene: TRBJ2-1; D gene: -; CDR3 DNA: TGTGCCAGCAGCGTAGCTACGCTAGTCAATGAGCAGTTCTTC; CDR3 protein: CASSVATLVNEQFF
V gene: TRBV29-1; clone size: -; J gene: TRBJ2-6; D gene: -; CDR3 DNA: TGCAGCGCTATGACAGCTTCTGGGGCCAACGTCCTGACTTTC; CDR3 protein: CSAMTASGANVLTF
V gene: TRBV4-1; clone size: -; J gene: TRBJ2-1; D gene: -; CDR3 DNA: TGCGCCAGCAGCCATTCTAGTGAGCAGTTCTTC; CDR3 protein: CASSHSSEQFF
V gene: TRBV6-5; clone size: once; J gene: TRBJ2-1; D gene: -; CDR3 DNA: TGTGCCAGCAGCCCGGACAGTTTCCCTTACAATGAGCAGTTCTTC; CDR3 protein: CASSPDSFPYNEQFF
V gene: TRBV7-9; clone size: -; J gene: TRBJ1-4; D gene: TRBD1; CDR3 DNA: TGTGCCAGCAGTTCCGGGACAGGTTGGGCTAATGAAAAACTGTTTTTT; CDR3 protein: CASSSGTGWANEKLFF
V gene: TRBV2; clone size: -; J gene: TRBJ2-6; D gene: TRBD1; CDR3 DNA: TGTGCCAGCAGGGGGTTGCGGACAGGGAAGGGTGGGGCCAACGTCCTGACTTTC; CDR3 protein: CASRGLRTGKGGANVLTF
V gene: TRBV19; clone size: -; J gene: TRBJ2-6; D gene: -; CDR3 DNA: TGTGCCACCGCATCCGGTGGGGCCAACGTCCTGACTTTC; CDR3 protein: CATASGGANVLTF
V gene: TRBV24-1; clone size: -; J gene: TRBJ2-1; D gene: TRBD2; CDR3 DNA: TGTGCCACCAGTGATTTGTCCACTAGCGGGAGCGTTAGTGAGCAGTTCTTC; CDR3 protein: CATSDLSTSGSVSEQFF
V gene: TRBV27; clone size: -; J gene: TRBJ2-3; D gene: -; CDR3 DNA: TGTGCCAGCAGTTTACGACCTCAATCCGGGGGTACGCAGTATTTT; CDR3 protein: CASSLRPQSGGTQYF
V gene: TRBV7-2; clone size: few; J gene: TRBJ2-5; D gene: TRBD2; CDR3 DNA: TGTGCCAGCAGCGGTCGGACTAGCGGGAGTGGAGAGACCCAGTACTTC; CDR3 protein: CASSGRTSGSGETQYF
V gene: TRBV11-2; clone size: -; J gene: TRBJ2-2; D gene: -; CDR3 DNA: TGTGCCAGCAGCTTGACTTTAGGGGGAGCGTCCGGGGAGCTGTTTTTT; CDR3 protein: CASSLTLGGASGELFF
V gene: TRBV21-1; clone size: -; J gene: TRBJ2-2; D gene: -; CDR3 DNA: TGTGCCAGCAGCAAAAAGGGGATAGCGGGAGGGTGCGCGAACACCGGGGAGCTGTTTTTT; CDR3 protein: CASSKKGIAGGCANTGELFF
V gene: TRBV28; clone size: -; J gene: TRBJ2-7; D gene: -; CDR3 DNA: TGTGCCAGCAGAGCCGGGACACCGGCCTACGAGCAGTACTTC; CDR3 protein: CASRAGTPAYEQYF
V gene: TRBV2; clone size: -; J gene: TRBJ1-2; D gene: -; CDR3 DNA: TGTGCCATTACAGCAGGAGTACAGGGTCAGGGCGGCTATGGCTACACCTTC; CDR3 protein: CAITAGVQGQGGYGYTF
V gene: TRBV5-1; clone size: -; J gene: TRBJ2-1; D gene: TRBD1; CDR3 DNA: TGCGCCAGCAGCTCCCCCGGGACAGGGGGTATCGATGAGCAGTTCTTC; CDR3 protein: CASSSPGTGGIDEQFF
V gene: TRBV12-3/TRBV12-4; clone size: -; J gene: TRBJ1-2; D gene: -; CDR3 DNA: TGTGCCAGCAGTTATATCAGGGGCTATGGCTACACCTTC; CDR3 protein: CASSYIRGYGYTF
V gene: TRBV11-3; clone size: -; J gene: TRBJ2-3; D gene: -; CDR3 DNA: TGTGCCAGCAGCTTAACAAGAGGAGTTGGCCGCACAGATACGCAGTATTTT; CDR3 protein: CASSLTRGVGRTDTQYF
V gene: TRBV9; clone size: -; J gene: TRBJ2-7; D gene: TRBD2; CDR3 DNA: TGTGCCAGCAGCGTAGGGGCTAGCGGACCCTCCTACGAGCAGTACTTC; CDR3 protein: CASSVGASGPSYEQYF
V gene: TRBV18; clone size: -; J gene: TRBJ2-1; D gene: -; CDR3 DNA: TGTGCCAGCTCACCAATGGTGGGAGCGGCGATAAGAAATGAGCAGTTCTTC; CDR3 protein: CASSPMVGAAIRNEQFF
V gene: TRBV25-1; clone size: -; J gene: TRBJ1-4; D gene: -; CDR3 DNA: TGTGCCAGCAGGGACATTGGGACACAAGGAGGTGAAAAACTGTTTTTT; CDR3 protein: CASRDIGTQGGEKLFF
V gene: TRBV4-3; clone size: few; J gene: TRBJ1-2; D gene: -; CDR3 DNA: TGCGCCAGCAGCCCTCAAGCCCAGGCGATATATGGCTACACCTTC; CDR3 protein: CASSPQAQAIYGYTF
V gene: TRBV29-1; clone size: -; J gene: TRBJ2-3; D gene: -; CDR3 DNA: TGCAGCGTGTACCAATCCTGGACAGGCACAGATACGCAGTATTTT; CDR3 protein: CSVYQSWTGTDTQYF